Listed here are 21 T cell receptor beta chains from one sample, sequenced in a study of blood T cell repertoires in COVID-19. The assay was immunoSEQ multiplex PCR, and TCRdb's table has in-frame clones only and misses some. The sample lists some 240,000 clones, around 87% occurring once. Sequencing input: peripheral blood. These TCRs come from a woman aged 55-69 years with COVID-19, enrolled during active disease.

The rearrangement uses TRBV18 and TRBJ1-4, with TRBD1 matching over 8 bases. Germline lookup yields CDR1 KGHSH and CDR2 LQKENI. The CDR3 covers 13 residues. The ends lost 3 bases at V and 8 bases at J; junction bases unmatched: 2. CDR3: CASSPGQAEKLFF. CDR3 DNA: TGTGCCAGCTCACCGGGACAGGCGGAAAAACTGTTTTTT.

The chain has TRBV7-2 and TRBJ1-5; 7 nucleotides agree with TRBD1. CDR1 and CDR2 (germline): SGHTA, FQGNSA. The CDR3 loop spans 18 amino acids. J lost 4 bases, V lost 1 base, and 13 bases had no gene match. The CDR3 bases are TGTGCCAGCAGCTTAGGAGGCAGGGGGACAACACGGAATCAGCCCCAGCATTTT. Translation gives CASSLGGRGTTRNQPQHF.

Details on this clone: Other nucleotide sequences from this sample produce the same CDR3. This rearrangement joins TRBV11-2 to TRBJ2-1, with a tentative D call TRBD1 (5 bases). Germline loops: CDR1 SGHAT, CDR2 FQNNGV. V was pared by 1 base and J by 4 bases, with 8 bases between. CDR3 length equals 14 residues. The CDR3 is CASSLGSGYNEQFF. In DNA, the CDR3 is TGTGCCAGCAGCTTAGGGTCAGGGTACAATGAGCAGTTCTTC.

This clone was picked up one time. This chain connects TRBV10-3 to TRBJ2-3; 14 nucleotides match TRBD2. J was trimmed by 5 bases and V by 11 bases; bases with no gene match: 9. The CDR3 is made up of 15 amino acids. Germline V lookup: CDR1 ENHRY, CDR2 SYGVKD. The CDR3 coding sequence is TGTGCCTCCAGACTAGCGGGGGGGCAAATAGATACGCAGTATTTT. The encoded protein is CASRLAGGQIDTQYF.

V usage is TRBV3-1 (or the pseudogene TRBV3-2) and J usage is TRBJ2-7; 7 bases match TRBD1. Germline V gene data show CDR1 as LGHDT and CDR2 as YNNKEL (reference sequence). Germline trimming cut 3 bases from V and 2 bases from J; bases unmatched to any gene: 1. The CDR3 runs to 13 residues. The CDR3, as DNA: TGTGCCAGCAGCCATGGGACAGCCTACGAGCAGTACTTC. This encodes CASSHGTAYEQYF.

V is TRBV20-1 and J is TRBJ1-3, with D possibly being TRBD1 (5 bases). The CDR3 is made up of 17 amino acids. V was clipped by 3 bases and J by 0 bases, with 18 bases between them. CDR1 is DFQATT, CDR2 SNEGSKA, per germline (reference sequence). CDR3 protein: CSASKGRGGNSGNTIYF. The CDR3 region has the DNA TGCAGTGCTAGTAAGGGCCGGGGGGGTAACTCTGGAAACACCATATATTTT.

The genes are TRBV27 and TRBJ2-2, with 10 nucleotides matching TRBD1. Per the germline V gene, CDR1 is MNHEY and CDR2 is SMNVEV (reference sequence). V lost 5 bases and J lost 4; bases outside the gene matches: 4. The CDR3 is 15 amino acids. The CDR3 DNA reads TGTGCCAGCAGTCGACAGGGGGCTAGCACCGGGGAGCTGTTTTTT. Its translation is CASSRQGASTGELFF.

This clone occurred once. The chain carries TRBV18 and TRBJ1-1; D is unclear. From germline, CDR1 is KGHSH and CDR2 LQKENI. The CDR3 length is 12 residues. V was cut by 3 bases and J by 8 bases, with 10 bases left in between. The CDR3 loop is CASSPRGGEAFF. The CDR3 nucleotides are TGTGCCAGCTCACCTCGGGGAGGAGAAGCTTTCTTT.

The chain has TRBV25-1 and TRBJ2-1, with 10 nucleotides matching TRBD2. CDR1 is MGHDK, CDR2 SYGVNS, per germline. V lost 2 bases and J lost 5; bases outside the gene matches: 6. The CDR3 is 16 amino acids. The chain's CDR3 is CASSEPAGGPDNEQFF. DNA for the CDR3: TGTGCCAGCAGTGAACCAGCGGGGGGGCCGGACAATGAGCAGTTCTTC.

The chain uses TRBV11-3 and TRBJ1-1; TRBD1 might be the D (6 bases). The CDR3 consists of 12 residues. Germline V gene lookup returns CDR1 SGHNT and CDR2 YENEEA. The V end lost 5 bases, the J end lost 8 bases, and 12 bases lay between the germline ends. DNA for the CDR3: TGTGCCAGCAGCAGGGGGGGAAGGGAAGCTTTCTTT. This translates into CASSRGGREAFF.

This chain uses TRBV5-6 with TRBJ1-3; D uncertain. Germline assignment: CDR1 SGHDT and CDR2 YYEEEE. The V gene lost 0 bases and the J gene lost 0 bases, with 7 bases spanning the gap. This CDR3 is 15 amino acids long. CDR3 in amino acids: CASSLVSFSGNTIYF. Written as DNA, the CDR3 is TGTGCCAGCAGCTTGGTGTCATTCTCTGGAAACACCATATATTTT.

This clone was seen a single time. The chain combines TRBV18 with TRBJ2-2; D is ambiguous. CDR1 and CDR2 (germline): KGHSH, LQKENI. The ends were cut back, 2 bases at V and 2 bases at J, with 12 bases in the middle. CDR3 length: 16 residues. The CDR3 DNA sequence: TGTGCCAGCTCACCATACGTTACAGATAACACCGGGGAGCTGTTTTTT. Translated: CASSPYVTDNTGELFF.

The rearrangement links TRBV6-5 to TRBJ1-1; D unclear. V shed 7 bases and J shed 5 bases, with 8 bases lying between them. In germline, CDR1 is MNHEY, CDR2 SVGAGI. The CDR3 covers 11 residues. CDR3 coding DNA: TGTGCCAGCAAGAGGGAGACTGAAGCTTTCTTT. It is translated as CASKRETEAFF.

The chain is built from TRBV4-2 and TRBJ1-4; 7 bases map to TRBD1. Trimming at V came to 6 bases and at J to 0 bases, leaving 10 bases not matched to a gene. The CDR3 is 17 residues long. Germline CDR1 reads LGHNA; CDR2 reads YNFKEQ. CDR3 in amino acids: CASRETGNPATNEKLFF. Here the CDR3 DNA reads TGTGCCAGCAGAGAGACAGGGAACCCTGCAACTAATGAAAAACTGTTTTTT.

The chain links TRBV7-9 to TRBJ1-1; tentatively, D is TRBD1 (6 bases). V was cut by 2 bases and J by 1 base, with 8 bases left in between. Germline assignment: CDR1 SEHNR and CDR2 FQNEAQ (reference sequence). The CDR3 has 14 residues. The chain's CDR3 is CASSLTGSNTEAFF. DNA of the CDR3: TGTGCCAGCAGCTTAACAGGGTCGAACACTGAAGCTTTCTTT.

This sequence joins TRBV15 and TRBJ2-7; D not resolved. Germline values: CDR1 LNHNV, CDR2 YYDKDF (reference sequence). Deletions cut 0 bases from V and 2 bases from J, with 11 bases between. CDR3 size: 15 residues. CDR3 nucleotide sequence: TGTGCCACCAGCAGAGATTGGAGTAGGCCCTACGAGCAGTACTTC. Translated, it gives CATSRDWSRPYEQYF.

This clone appeared once. The rearrangement joins TRBV11-3 to TRBJ2-2; D gene ambiguous. Germline CDR1 is SGHNT and CDR2 is YENEEA. Trimming left V 4 bases short and J 13 bases short, with 10 bases between. The CDR3 contains 11 residues. The CDR3 DNA reads as TGTGCCAGCAGCTACCTCGGAGTGCTGTTTTTT. Translated, it gives CASSYLGVLFF.

The rearrangement joins TRBV9 to TRBJ1-2; maybe TRBD1 (6 bases). This CDR3 has 15 amino acids. V was trimmed by 1 base and J by 2 bases, leaving 12 bases between them. Germline-derived CDR1 and CDR2 are SGDLS and YYNGEE. CDR3 amino acids: CASSVTLQGNYGYTF. Written as DNA, the CDR3 is TGTGCCAGCAGCGTAACCCTACAGGGAAACTATGGCTACACCTTC. The entire variable domain, with the rest obtained from reference TRBV9 and TRBJ1-2, is as follows: DSGVTQTPKHLITATGQRVTLRCSPRSGDLSVYWYQQSLDQGLQFLIQYYNGEERAKGNILERFSAQQFPDLHSELNLSSLELGDSALYFCASSVTLQGNYGYTFGSGTRLTVV.

This clone came up once. The chain is built from TRBV7-2 and TRBJ2-1, with D possibly matching TRBD2 (6 bases). Trimming pared 0 bases from V and 0 bases from J, leaving 9 bases between. There are 16 residues in the CDR3. The germline CDR1 and CDR2 sequences are SGHTA and FQGNSA. CDR3 DNA sequence: TGTGCCAGCAGCTTAGCGGTGGGGGGCTCCTACAATGAGCAGTTCTTC. It is translated as CASSLAVGGSYNEQFF.

V and J are TRBV24-1 and TRBJ2-6, with D tentatively TRBD2 (6 bases). Trimming took 9 bases from V and 2 from J, leaving 10 bases between them. Germline-derived CDR1 and CDR2 are KGHDR and SFDVKD. CDR3 length: 14 residues. Written as DNA, the CDR3 is TGTGCCACCTCCGGAGGGCCTGGGGCCAACGTCCTGACTTTC. Translating gives CATSGGPGANVLTF.

This rearrangement joins TRBV21-1 to TRBJ2-7; TRBD1 is taken as the D call from the table, unchecked against the DNA. TRBV21-1 is shown as a pseudogene. This CDR3 contains 12 residues. As DNA, the CDR3 is TGTGCCAGCAGCACAGGAACGTACGAGCAGTACTTC. It translates to CASSTGTYEQYF.